This entry is about one TCR beta chain. Its antigen is unidentified. The V and J ends lost 2 bases and 2 bases, in that order; junction bases with no gene match: 0. The V gene's germline CDR1 is ENHRY and CDR2 SYGVKD. This CDR3 has 14 residues. Clones were read by immunoSEQ multiplex PCR, and TCRdb kept only the in-frame ones, dropping some. The data hold roughly 12,000 clones, with approximately 80% observed a single time. No patient escaped relapse after autologous stem cell transplantation, and brentuximab vedotin exposure varied. After thawing, PBMCs were subjected to magnetic negative selection to isolate CD8+ T cells. This sample is drawn from a study of PD-1 blockade in classical Hodgkin lymphoma. Study-level information: Patients had nivolumab dosed at 3 mg/kg, delivered intravenously every 2 weeks. Study-wide results and limits: Among the patients, those starting nivolumab under 1 year after ASCT were excluded. By cycle point C4D1, TCR diversity had risen significantly in CD4+ cells (but not CD8+ cells).

The TCR was taken from a human donor with classical Hodgkin lymphoma. The source material was CD8+ T cells from blood, sampled at baseline. The V call is TRBV10-3, the J call TRBJ1-5; 7 bases map to TRBD1. CDR3 loop: CAISETGGNQPQHF. Written as DNA, the CDR3 is TGTGCCATCAGTGAGACAGGGGGCAATCAGCCCCAGCATTTT.